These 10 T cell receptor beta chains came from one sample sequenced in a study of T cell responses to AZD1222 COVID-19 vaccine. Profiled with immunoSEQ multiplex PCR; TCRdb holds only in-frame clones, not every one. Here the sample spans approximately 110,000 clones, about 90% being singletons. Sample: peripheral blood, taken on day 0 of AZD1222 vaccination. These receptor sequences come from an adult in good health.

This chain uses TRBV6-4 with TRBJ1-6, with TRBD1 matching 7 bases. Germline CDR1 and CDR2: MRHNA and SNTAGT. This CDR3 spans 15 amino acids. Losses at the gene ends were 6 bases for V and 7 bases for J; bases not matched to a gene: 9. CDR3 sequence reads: CASSGTVGDNSPLHF. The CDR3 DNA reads TGTGCCAGCAGCGGGACAGTCGGAGACAATTCACCCCTCCACTTT.

In nucleotides, the CDR3 is TGCGCCAGCAGCTTGACCCACACAGAAAATGGCTACACCTTC. Protein sequence: CASSLTHTENGYTF. This chain connects TRBV5-1 to TRBJ1-2; D is unresolved. Germline V gives CDR1 SGHRS, CDR2 YFSETQ. V was clipped by 1 base and J by 6 bases, with 13 bases between them. The CDR3 runs to 14 residues.

The CDR3 here is CASSGGLMNTEAFF. The CDR3 DNA is TGTGCCAGCAGCGGTGGACTCATGAACACTGAAGCTTTCTTT. The chain recombines TRBV9 with TRBJ1-1; no clear D. The CDR3 contains 14 residues. Trimming pared 3 bases from V and 0 bases from J, leaving 9 bases between. CDR1 SGDLS and CDR2 YYNGEE come from the germline V gene.

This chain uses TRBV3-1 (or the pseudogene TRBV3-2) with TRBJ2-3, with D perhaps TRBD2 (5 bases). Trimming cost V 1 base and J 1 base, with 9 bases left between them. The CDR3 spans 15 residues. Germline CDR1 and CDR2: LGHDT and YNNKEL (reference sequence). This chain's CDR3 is CASSQARTGTDTQYF. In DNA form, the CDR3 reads TGTGCCAGCAGCCAAGCCCGGACTGGCACAGATACGCAGTATTTT.

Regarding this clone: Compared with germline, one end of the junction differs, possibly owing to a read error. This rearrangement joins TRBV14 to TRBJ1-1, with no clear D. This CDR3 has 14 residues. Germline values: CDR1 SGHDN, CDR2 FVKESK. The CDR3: CASSQVGRRFNFLF. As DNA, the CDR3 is TGTGCCAGCAGCCAAGTCGGGCGCAGGTTTAATTTTCTCTTT.

The CDR3 DNA sequence: TGCGCCAGCAGCTTGGAAGGGGGTTCACCCCTCCACTTT. Translating it yields CASSLEGGSPLHF. The rearrangement joins TRBV5-1 to TRBJ1-6; TRBD1 might be the D (6 bases). This CDR3 has 13 amino acids. CDR1 SGHRS and CDR2 YFSETQ come from the germline V gene. Trimming took off 0 bases at V and 9 bases at J, with 7 bases between the two ends.

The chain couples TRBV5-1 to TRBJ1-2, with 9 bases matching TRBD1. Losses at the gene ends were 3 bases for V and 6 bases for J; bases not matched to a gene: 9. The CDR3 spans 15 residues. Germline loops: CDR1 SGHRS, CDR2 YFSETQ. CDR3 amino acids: CASSSGQGLRDGYTF. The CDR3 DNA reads TGCGCCAGCAGCTCCGGACAGGGGTTAAGGGATGGCTACACCTTC.

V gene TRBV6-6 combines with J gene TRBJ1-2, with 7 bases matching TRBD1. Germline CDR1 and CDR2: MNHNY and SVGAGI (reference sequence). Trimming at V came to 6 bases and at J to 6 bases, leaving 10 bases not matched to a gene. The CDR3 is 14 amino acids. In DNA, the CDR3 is TGTGCCAGCAGCCATGGCGGGACAGCCGATGGCTACACCTTC. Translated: CASSHGGTADGYTF.

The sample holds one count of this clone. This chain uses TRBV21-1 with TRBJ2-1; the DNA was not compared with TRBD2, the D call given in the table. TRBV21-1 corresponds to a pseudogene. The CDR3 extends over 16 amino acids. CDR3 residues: CANVPAGWKSYNEQFF. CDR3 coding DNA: TGTGCCAACGTACCCGCGGGGTGGAAATCCTACAATGAGCAGTTCTTC.

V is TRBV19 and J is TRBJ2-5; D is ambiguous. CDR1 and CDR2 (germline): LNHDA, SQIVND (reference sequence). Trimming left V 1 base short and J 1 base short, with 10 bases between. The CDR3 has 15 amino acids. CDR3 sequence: CASSIGVISQETQYF. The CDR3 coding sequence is TGTGCCAGTAGTATAGGGGTGATATCCCAAGAGACCCAGTACTTC.